Shown below are 26 T cell receptor beta chains from a single sample sequenced in a study of T cells in localized non-small cell lung cancer (TCRdb year 2020). The receptor library was made with the immunoSEQ multiplex PCR assay. Imported from immuneACCESS, the table was reduced by TCRdb to in-frame sequences with V and J called. These copies leave out some clones; in studies compared against another copy, an unresolved V gene accounts for under half, and the cause of the remainder is not known. Across this sample there are roughly 3,200 clones, with 29% seen only once. Clones ranked in the top ten supply 9.6% of the sample. The sequences come from lung tumor tissue, collected before any cancer treatment. These receptor sequences come from a man aged 40 to 75 with stage I lung adenocarcinoma.

This clone turned up a few times. The rearrangement uses TRBV6-9 and TRBJ2-2; tentative D call: TRBD1 (5 bases). V lost 5 bases to trimming and J lost 5 bases, with 9 bases between them. CDR3 length: 13 amino acids. Germline loops: CDR1 MNHGY, CDR2 SVAAGI. CDR3: CASSDRITGELFF. The CDR3 bases are TGTGCCAGCAGTGACAGAATTACCGGGGAGCTGTTTTTT.

This clone is medium-sized. DNA of the CDR3: TGTGCCAGCAGCCTAACTAGCGGGGGTCCTGCCGGGGAGCTGTTTTTT. Translating it yields CASSLTSGGPAGELFF. This chain connects TRBV11-3 to TRBJ2-2; 11 bases align to TRBD2. The CDR3 is made up of 16 amino acids. Germline CDR1 SGHNT, CDR2 YENEEA. Trimming at V came to 5 bases and at J to 6 bases, leaving 8 bases not matched to a gene.

The genes are TRBV6-8 and TRBJ2-7; D not resolved. Deletions cut 6 bases from V and 6 bases from J, with 18 bases between. CDR1 is MNHGY and CDR2 is SAAAGT in the germline V gene. The length of the CDR3 is 14 residues. The CDR3: CASRAASPVSEQYF. In DNA, the CDR3 is TGTGCCAGCAGGGCAGCCTCCCCGGTGTCCGAGCAGTACTTC.

This clone was seen more than once but under ten times. The rearrangement joins TRBV10-3 to TRBJ2-1; no firm D call. The CDR3 sequence is 13 residues long. Looked up from germline, CDR1 is ENHRY and CDR2 is SYGVKD. Trimming cost V 1 base and J 5 bases, with 6 bases left between them. The CDR3 is CAISELINNEQFF. In nucleotides, the CDR3 is TGTGCCATCAGTGAGTTGATAAACAATGAGCAGTTCTTC.

The table lists this clone with a few counts. V gene TRBV5-1 combines with J gene TRBJ1-2; D gene unclear. This CDR3 has 15 amino acids. Germline CDR1 and CDR2: SGHRS and YFSETQ. Between the trimmed V and J ends, which lost 3 bases and 6 bases, there was a span of 18 bases. CDR3: CASSWAWGAVDGYTF. Here the CDR3 DNA reads TGCGCCAGCAGCTGGGCTTGGGGAGCGGTGGATGGCTACACCTTC.

This clone is categorized as large. The V call is TRBV14, the J call TRBJ1-6, with TRBD1 identical over 9 bases. V shed 10 bases, J shed 4 bases, and the junction held 2 bases outside the gene matches. The CDR3 loop spans 13 amino acids. Looked up from germline, CDR1 is SGHDN and CDR2 is FVKESK. CDR3 residues: CATQGAYNSPLHF. CDR3 DNA: TGTGCCACACAGGGGGCGTATAATTCACCCCTCCACTTT.

In this sample, this clone turned up a few times. V and J are TRBV6-8 and TRBJ2-3; D uncertain. V lost 4 bases to trimming and J lost 7 bases, with 12 bases between them. The CDR3 has 13 residues. Germline values: CDR1 MNHGY, CDR2 SAAAGT. The CDR3 sequence: CASSWSETHTQYF. The CDR3 DNA reads as TGTGCCAGCAGTTGGTCCGAAACGCATACGCAGTATTTT.

Judged by abundance, this clone is medium-sized. CDR3 region: CASSLGALGQPQHF. The DNA of the CDR3 is TGTGCCAGCAGCTTAGGGGCCCTCGGTCAGCCCCAGCATTTT. The V gene is TRBV11-3, the J gene TRBJ1-5; D is unclear. V lost 1 base, J lost 6 bases, and 10 bases lay in between. Germline CDR1 reads SGHNT; CDR2 reads YENEEA. This CDR3 spans 14 amino acids. The full variable domain, with the rest looked up from reference TRBV11-3 and TRBJ1-5, is EAGVVQSPRYKIIEKKQPVAFWCNPISGHNTLYWYLQNLGQGPELLIRYENEEAVDDSQLPKDRFSAERLKGVDSTLKIQPAELGDSAVYLCASSLGALGQPQHFGDGTRLSIL.

The chain links TRBV19 to TRBJ2-5; D not certain. The V gene lost 2 bases and the J gene lost 2 bases, with 9 bases spanning the gap. CDR3 size: 14 residues. Germline CDR1 reads LNHDA; CDR2 reads SQIVND (reference sequence). In nucleotides, the CDR3 is TGTGCCAGTAGTATAAACCCCTATCAAGAGACCCAGTACTTC. This sequence encodes CASSINPYQETQYF.

This chain uses TRBV28 with TRBJ1-1, with D possibly TRBD1 on 6 matching bases. This CDR3 has 16 amino acids. Between the trimmed V and J ends, which lost 6 bases and 4 bases, there was a span of 21 bases. Germline loops: CDR1 MDHEN, CDR2 SYDVKM. CDR3 sequence: CASSPRGGRSTTEAFF. The CDR3, as DNA: TGTGCCAGCAGCCCACGGGGGGGCCGCTCAACCACTGAAGCTTTCTTT.

This clone has a handful of counts. This chain connects TRBV11-3 to TRBJ1-1, with D hard to call. The germline V gene has CDR1 SGHNT and CDR2 YENEEA. The CDR3 is 14 residues long. V was clipped by 2 bases and J by 2 bases, with 9 bases between them. The CDR3 nucleotides read TGTGCCAGCAGCTTATTCTCCCTAAACACTGAAGCTTTCTTT. Protein: CASSLFSLNTEAFF.

This clone ranks as medium-sized. The chain has TRBV11-3 and TRBJ1-1, with D perhaps TRBD1 (5 bases). CDR3 length: 14 amino acids. Germline V lookup: CDR1 SGHNT, CDR2 YENEEA. V shed 4 bases and J shed 6 bases, with 15 bases lying between them. CDR3 amino acids: CASSSFGGKAEAFF. CDR3 DNA sequence: TGTGCCAGCAGCTCGTTCGGGGGTAAGGCTGAAGCTTTCTTT.

This clone was counted a few times. The chain is built from TRBV9 and TRBJ2-7, with D hard to call. Deletions cut 4 bases from V and 0 bases from J, with 11 bases between. The CDR3 consists of 14 residues. Germline-derived CDR1 and CDR2 are SGDLS and YYNGEE. In DNA, the CDR3 is TGTGCCAGCAGCCCCTCAGTGAGCTCCTACGAGCAGTACTTC. Amino acid sequence: CASSPSVSSYEQYF.

This clone was seen a handful of times. The chain recombines TRBV6-8 with TRBJ1-4; 8 bases are a match to TRBD1. V lost 7 bases, J lost 4 bases, and 5 bases stayed unmatched. The CDR3 runs 14 residues. CDR1 and CDR2 (germline): MNHGY, SAAAGT. The CDR3 here is CASINRGYNEKLFF. The CDR3 region has the DNA TGTGCCAGCATTAACAGGGGGTATAATGAAAAACTGTTTTTT.

The J gene is TRBJ2-4, the V gene TRBV19; the D gene is possibly TRBD2 (6 bases). Germline assignment: CDR1 LNHDA and CDR2 SQIVND (reference sequence). The CDR3 is 14 residues long. V was trimmed by 4 bases and J by 6 bases, leaving 13 bases between them. CDR3 DNA sequence: TGTGCCAGTAGTAAGGGCAGGGACTCAAACATTCAGTACTTC. Translated: CASSKGRDSNIQYF.

A single count supports this clone. This chain connects TRBV30 to TRBJ1-6; maybe TRBD1 (5 bases). V shed 4 bases and J shed 5 bases, with 12 bases lying between them. The CDR3 totals 14 residues. Germline CDR1 GTSNPN, CDR2 SVGIG (reference sequence). The CDR3 DNA follows: TGTGCCTGGAAGTTTGGAGGGGATAATTCACCCCTCCACTTT. Translating gives CAWKFGGDNSPLHF.

This clone is medium-sized. In DNA, the CDR3 is TGTGCCAGAAGTTTACTCCGGGACCAGGGGTCCTACGAGCAGTACTTC. It specifies CARSLLRDQGSYEQYF. The chain uses TRBV11-3 and TRBJ2-7, with D perhaps TRBD1 (6 bases). The CDR3 spans 16 residues. Germline CDR1 is SGHNT and CDR2 is YENEEA. Trimming removed 9 bases from V and 1 base from J, with 22 bases in between.

This chain links TRBV30 with TRBJ1-5; D gene ambiguous. CDR3 length equals 13 residues. Germline V CDR1 and CDR2: GTSNPN, SVGIG (reference sequence). The V end was cut by 2 bases, the J end by 6 bases, with 11 bases between. The CDR3 sequence is CAWSSPKGQPQHF. In nucleotides, the CDR3 is TGTGCCTGGAGTTCACCAAAGGGTCAGCCCCAGCATTTT.

This rearrangement joins TRBV6-8 to TRBJ2-3, with 8 bases matching TRBD2. The V segment lost 8 bases and the J segment 0 bases; nucleotides outside the gene matches: 4. Germline V lookup: CDR1 MNHGY, CDR2 SAAAGT. CDR3 length equals 14 residues. CDR3 nucleotides: TGTGCCAGCGGGGCTAGCGGGAGCACAGATACGCAGTATTTT. Its protein is CASGASGSTDTQYF.

The chain employs TRBV29-1 and TRBJ1-1; 9 bases fit TRBD1. V gave up 6 bases and J gave up 4 bases; unmatched junction bases: 6. This CDR3 region has 13 residues. In germline, CDR1 is SQVTM, CDR2 ANQGSEA. CDR3 region: CSVEGQGGTEAFF. The DNA for the CDR3 is TGCAGCGTGGAGGGACAGGGAGGCACTGAAGCTTTCTTT.

This clone has a handful of counts. This chain uses TRBV6-8 with TRBJ1-1; TRBD1 aligns across 11 bases. The CDR3 runs to 14 residues. J lost 1 base, V lost 5 bases, and 0 bases had no gene match. Germline CDR1 MNHGY, CDR2 SAAAGT. CDR3 sequence (DNA): TGTGCCAGCAGTGGACAGGGGGCGAACACTGAAGCTTTCTTT. It yields the protein CASSGQGANTEAFF.

The V and J genes are TRBV28 and TRBJ2-7, with TRBD2 matching 9 bases. The CDR3 contains 14 residues. Germline-derived CDR1 and CDR2 are MDHEN and SYDVKM. V was pared by 3 bases and J by 2 bases, with 2 bases of the junction left unmatched. The CDR3 reads CASSFGGGAYEQYF. In DNA form, the CDR3 reads TGTGCCAGCAGTTTCGGCGGGGGGGCCTACGAGCAGTACTTC.

This clone is classed as medium-sized. The rearrangement joins TRBV9 to TRBJ2-5; 7 bases agree with TRBD1. Germline CDR1 and CDR2: SGDLS and YYNGEE. V shed 0 bases and J 2 bases; nucleotides not matched to a gene: 4. The CDR3 contains 15 residues. CDR3 coding DNA: TGTGCCAGCAGCGTAGGGGACAGAGCTCAAGAGACCCAGTACTTC. It is translated as CASSVGDRAQETQYF. Variable domain in full (rest from reference TRBV9 and TRBJ2-5): DSGVTQTPKHLITATGQRVTLRCSPRSGDLSVYWYQQSLDQGLQFLIQYYNGEERAKGNILERFSAQQFPDLHSELNLSSLELGDSALYFCASSVGDRAQETQYFGPGTRLLVL.

V gene TRBV19 combines with J gene TRBJ1-2, with TRBD1 as a possible D gene (5 bases). CDR1 and CDR2 (germline): LNHDA, SQIVND (reference sequence). The CDR3 length is 14 residues. V lost 10 bases to trimming and J lost 8 bases, with 23 bases between them. CDR3 DNA sequence: TGTGCCACCACCGGGTCGGGGGAGCTGCGCGGCTACACCTTC. It encodes CATTGSGELRGYTF. The entire variable domain, with the rest obtained from reference TRBV19 and TRBJ1-2, is as follows: DGGITQSPKYLFRKEGQNVTLSCEQNLNHDAMYWYRQDPGQGLRLIYYSQIVNDFQKGDIAEGYSVSREKKESFPLTVTSAQKNPTAFYLCATTGSGELRGYTFGSGTRLTVV.

There are a few counts of this clone. This chain connects TRBV11-3 to TRBJ1-5, with 8 bases aligning to TRBD1. The CDR3 runs 15 residues. Looked up from germline, CDR1 is SGHNT and CDR2 is YENEEA. V dropped 5 bases and J dropped 9; count of bases not matched to a gene: 12. In DNA, the CDR3 is TGTGCCAGCAGCCAAGCTGGGACAGGTGAGGGGCCCCAGCATTTT. Its protein is CASSQAGTGEGPQHF.

This clone is categorized as medium-sized. This sequence joins TRBV30 and TRBJ1-1; 11 bases line up with TRBD1. The CDR3 is 13 residues long. The V segment lost 5 bases and the J segment 2 bases; nucleotides outside the gene matches: 1. CDR1 is GTSNPN and CDR2 is SVGIG in the germline V gene (reference sequence). CDR3 nucleotides: TGTGCCTGGGGGACAGGGGGAAACACTGAAGCTTTCTTT. It codes for CAWGTGGNTEAFF.